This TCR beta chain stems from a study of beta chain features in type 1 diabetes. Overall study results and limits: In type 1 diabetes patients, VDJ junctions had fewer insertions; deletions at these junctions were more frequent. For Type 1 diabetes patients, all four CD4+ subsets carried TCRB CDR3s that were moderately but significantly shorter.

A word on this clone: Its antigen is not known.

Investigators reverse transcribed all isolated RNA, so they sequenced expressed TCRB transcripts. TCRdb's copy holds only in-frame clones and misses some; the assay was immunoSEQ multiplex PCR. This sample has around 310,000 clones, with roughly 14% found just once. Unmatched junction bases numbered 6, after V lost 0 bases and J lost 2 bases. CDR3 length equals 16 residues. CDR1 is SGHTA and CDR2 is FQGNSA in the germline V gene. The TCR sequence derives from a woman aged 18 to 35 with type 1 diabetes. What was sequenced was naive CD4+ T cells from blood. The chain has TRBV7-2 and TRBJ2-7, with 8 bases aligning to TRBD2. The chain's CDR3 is CASSLASSGRTYEQYF. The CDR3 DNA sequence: TGTGCCAGCAGCTTAGCTTCTAGCGGGCGGACCTACGAGCAGTACTTC.